One sample yielded the 14 T cell receptor beta chains listed below, sequenced in a study of blood T cell repertoires in COVID-19. Here immunoSEQ multiplex PCR was the method, and the copy in TCRdb shows in-frame clones only, minus some. The table includes some 70,000 clones, approximately 87% detected once. Sequenced sample: peripheral blood. These receptors came from a man in his fifties with active COVID-19.

This chain links TRBV19 with TRBJ1-5; weak D call: TRBD1 (6 bases). The length of the CDR3 is 14 residues. Germline loops: CDR1 LNHDA, CDR2 SQIVND (reference sequence). Trimming removed 7 bases from V and 9 bases from J, with 19 bases in between. CDR3 protein: CASNRARSNGPQHF. CDR3 sequence (DNA): TGTGCCAGTAACAGGGCTCGAAGTAATGGGCCCCAGCATTTT.

This chain uses TRBV6-5 with TRBJ2-7; 9 bases match TRBD2. Unmatched junction bases numbered 7, after V lost 2 bases and J lost 5 bases. Germline assignment: CDR1 MNHEY and CDR2 SVGAGI. This CDR3 has 15 amino acids. The CDR3 bases are TGTGCCAGCAGTTACGGGACTAGCTCCCTACACGAGCAGTACTTC. It encodes CASSYGTSSLHEQYF.

This clone occurred once. The rearrangement links TRBV29-1 to TRBJ2-3, with D possibly TRBD2 on 7 matching bases. CDR3 length equals 14 residues. The V end was cut by 6 bases, the J end by 3 bases, with 16 bases between. CDR1 is SQVTM, CDR2 ANQGSEA, per germline. The DNA for the CDR3 is TGCAGCGTCAGGCAGGGGAGGGGGACAGATACGCAGTATTTT. It yields the protein CSVRQGRGTDTQYF.

This sequence joins TRBV2 and TRBJ1-3; the match to TRBD1 covers 7 bases. The CDR3 runs to 18 residues. J gave up 2 bases and V 5 bases, and 15 bases lay outside the gene matches. The germline V gene encodes CDR1 SNHLY and CDR2 FYNNEI. For the CDR3, the DNA is TGTGCCAGCAGTCAGAAAGCCCCACAGGGGAACACTGGAAACACCATATATTTT. This encodes CASSQKAPQGNTGNTIYF.

The gene calls are TRBV2 and TRBJ1-3; the match to TRBD1 covers 8 bases. The CDR3 totals 13 residues. The trim removed 8 bases at V and 3 bases at J, leaving 3 bases unmatched. From germline, CDR1 is SNHLY and CDR2 FYNNEI. The CDR3 nucleotides are TGTGCCAGCTATGGACAGGGTGGAAACACCATATATTTT. It codes for CASYGQGGNTIYF.

The chain carries TRBV7-2 and TRBJ2-7; 7 nucleotides line up with TRBD1. Germline values: CDR1 SGHTA, CDR2 FQGNSA. This CDR3 is built from 15 residues. Trimming cost V 5 bases and J 1 base; bases outside gene matches: 8. The CDR3 reads CASSPKTGQSYEQYF. DNA for the CDR3: TGTGCCAGCAGCCCAAAGACAGGGCAATCCTACGAGCAGTACTTC.

The rearrangement links TRBV2 to TRBJ2-1; tentatively, D is TRBD2 (6 bases). V was shortened by 6 bases and J by 10 bases, with 13 bases between the two germline ends. The germline V gene has CDR1 SNHLY and CDR2 FYNNEI. The CDR3 spans 12 residues. The CDR3 nucleotides read TGTGCCAGCAGGGGACTTTCTAAGGAGCAGTTCTTC. It specifies CASRGLSKEQFF.

This chain joins TRBV6-6 and TRBJ1-1, with 8 bases aligning to TRBD1. Germline values: CDR1 MNHNY, CDR2 SVGAGI (reference sequence). The ends lost 2 bases at V and 1 base at J; junction bases unmatched: 0. The CDR3 loop spans 14 amino acids. CDR3 in amino acids: CASSYDRGNTEAFF. CDR3 sequence (DNA): TGTGCCAGCAGTTACGACAGGGGGAACACTGAAGCTTTCTTT.

The chain employs TRBV9 and TRBJ2-1; perhaps TRBD1 as D (6 bases). The CDR3 loop spans 14 amino acids. Germline assignment: CDR1 SGDLS and CDR2 YYNGEE. V was shortened by 3 bases and J by 8 bases, with 15 bases between the two germline ends. This CDR3 is CASSDTGLSDEQFF. CDR3 bases: TGTGCCAGCAGCGACACAGGGTTGAGCGATGAGCAGTTCTTC.

The chain employs TRBV7-2 and TRBJ1-1; no clear D gene. V dropped 0 bases and J dropped 2 bases, with 7 bases sitting between them. The germline gives CDR1 SGHTA, CDR2 FQGNSA. This CDR3 has 14 amino acids. Here the CDR3 reads CASSLAGLNTEAFF. The CDR3 nucleotides read TGTGCCAGCAGCTTAGCTGGGCTCAACACTGAAGCTTTCTTT.

This rearrangement joins TRBV24-1 to TRBJ2-1; 9 bases are a match to TRBD1. This CDR3 contains 17 residues. Germline trimming cut 2 bases from V and 2 bases from J; bases unmatched to any gene: 6. The germline V gene has CDR1 KGHDR and CDR2 SFDVKD. Here the CDR3 reads CATSDYPGQGAYNEQFF. DNA for the CDR3: TGTGCCACCAGTGATTATCCGGGACAGGGAGCCTACAATGAGCAGTTCTTC.

This clone was observed once. The rearrangement links TRBV4-3 to TRBJ2-4; 10 nucleotides agree with TRBD1. The junction had 7 bases not matched to a gene; V was cut back by 1 base and J by 4 bases. CDR1 is LGHNA and CDR2 is YSLEER in the germline V gene. There are 17 residues in the CDR3. Written as DNA, the CDR3 is TGCGCCAGCAGCCAAGGAGTAAGGGACAGGGGAAAAAACATTCAGTACTTC. This encodes CASSQGVRDRGKNIQYF.

The count of this clone is one. The CDR3 region has the DNA TGCAGTGCTAGTCGCACATTCGATTTTTTGAACACTGAAGCTTTCTTT. Its protein product is CSASRTFDFLNTEAFF. This chain connects TRBV20-1 to TRBJ1-1; D is uncertain. The germline V and J ends were trimmed by 3 bases and 0 bases, with 17 bases remaining between them. This CDR3 spans 16 amino acids. CDR1 DFQATT and CDR2 SNEGSKA come from the germline V gene (reference sequence).

The V and J genes are TRBV28 and TRBJ1-3, with D possibly being TRBD1 (6 bases). The CDR3 is 15 amino acids. Per germline, CDR1 MDHEN and CDR2 SYDVKM. V lost 6 bases and J 4 bases, leaving 16 bases between the germline ends. The CDR3, as DNA: TGTGCCAGCAGCCTGCAGGGGTATCCAGGAAACACCATATATTTT. Encoded protein: CASSLQGYPGNTIYF.